These T cell receptor beta chains were read from a single sample in a study of T cell responses to AZD1222 COVID-19 vaccine. Here immunoSEQ multiplex PCR was the method, and the copy in TCRdb shows in-frame clones only, minus some. The data show about 28,000 clones, with roughly 78% seen just once and around 6.1% held by the top ten. The sample consisted of peripheral blood, taken on day 0 of AZD1222 vaccination. The origin of the receptors is an adult in good health. CDR3s include the opening cysteine and the closing phenylalanine or tryptophan. Each record gives: J gene, clone size, D gene, CDR3 length, V gene, CDR3 DNA, CDR3 protein. A D gene is named only where the DNA matches it firmly. A clone size is listed for some rows: how often the clone was seen (once, few, many), or a class if it is expanded.

TRBJ2-3,.,.,13,TRBV11-3,TGTGCCAGCAGCCCCCCCCTCCTGGGTACGCAGTATTTT,CASSPPLLGTQYF
TRBJ2-1,.,.,17,TRBV18,TGTGCCAGCTCACCAGGTAGCGGCCCCCCAGGGGGGAATGAGCAGTTCTTC,CASSPGSGPPGGNEQFF
TRBJ2-2,.,TRBD2,18,TRBV4-3,TGCGCCAGCAGCCAAACCGGGACTAGCGGAGGGAACACCGGGGAGCTGTTTTTT,CASSQTGTSGGNTGELFF
TRBJ2-3,.,.,14,TRBV7-3,TGTGCCAGCACCCTCTCCGGGAGCACAGATACGCAGTATTTT,CASTLSGSTDTQYF
TRBJ1-3,.,.,14,TRBV24-1,TGTGCCACCAGTGATAGAGACCCCGGAAACACCATATATTTT,CATSDRDPGNTIYF
TRBJ1-3,once,TRBD1,17,TRBV7-9,TGTGCCAGCAGCTTAGACTTACGACAGGGGGGTAAGGACACCATATATTTT,CASSLDLRQGGKDTIYF
TRBJ1-2,.,.,15,TRBV14,TGTGCCAGCAGCCAAGATTGGGTGGCAGACGGAGGCTACACCTTC,CASSQDWVADGGYTF
TRBJ1-6,.,.,15,TRBV6-5,TGTGCCAGCAGTTCCTGGCCCCTACTTAATTCACCCCTCCACTTT,CASSSWPLLNSPLHF
TRBJ1-5,.,.,13,TRBV19,TGTGCCAGTAGTATAAGTCTAAATCAGCCCCAGCATTTT,CASSISLNQPQHF
TRBJ1-6,.,.,14,TRBV19,TGTGCCAGTAGTATTCAGGGGCGGAATTCACCCCTCCACTTT,CASSIQGRNSPLHF
TRBJ1-5,.,.,15,TRBV6-1,TGTGCCAGCAGTGAGTACAGTAGGAGCAATCAGCCCCAGCATTTT,CASSEYSRSNQPQHF
TRBJ2-3,.,TRBD2,17,TRBV2,TGTGCCAGCAGTGACCCTTCTAGCGGGGGAAGGTCAGATACGCAGTATTTT,CASSDPSSGGRSDTQYF
TRBJ1-1,once,TRBD1,11,TRBV19,TGTGCCAGTAGACGACAGGGTGAAGCTTTCTTT,CASRRQGEAFF
TRBJ1-3,.,.,16,TRBV9,TGTGCCAGCAGCGTAGGGGGGGCCGTAGGAGGAAACACCATATATTTT,CASSVGGAVGGNTIYF
TRBJ1-1,.,.,14,TRBV9,TGTGCCAGCAGCGCCCGGACCGGGCTTGGGGAAGCTTTCTTT,CASSARTGLGEAFF
TRBJ2-3,.,TRBD2,14,TRBV10-3,TGTGCCATCAGTGGGGGCGGGAGGGCCGGAACGCAGTATTTT,CAISGGGRAGTQYF
TRBJ2-1,once,TRBD2,18,TRBV11-2,TGTGCCAGCACCATAGGAGCTAGCGGGAGGCTCGGAGACAATGAGCAGTTCTTC,CASTIGASGRLGDNEQFF
TRBJ1-3,.,TRBD1,15,TRBV28,TGTGCCAGCAGCCCACAGACAGGGGCTGGAAACACCATATATTTT,CASSPQTGAGNTIYF
TRBJ1-1,.,.,14,TRBV5-6,TGTGCCAGCAGCTTGGGACTCCTCAACACTGAAGCTTTCTTT,CASSLGLLNTEAFF
TRBJ2-3,.,TRBD2,16,TRBV7-8,TGTGCCAGCAGCTTCACCGGGGGGGCCGTCGGAGATACGCAGTATTTT,CASSFTGGAVGDTQYF
TRBJ2-7,.,.,16,TRBV5-1,TGCGCCAGCAGCTTGGAAGGGGTGGGGCTCTCCTACGAGCAGTACTTC,CASSLEGVGLSYEQYF
TRBJ1-2,.,.,15,TRBV6-5,TGTGCCAGCAGACCTCTAGGAGGACAAGACTATGGCTACACCTTC,CASRPLGGQDYGYTF